A single sample gave rise to the 26 T cell receptor beta chains below, sequenced in a study of shared clonotypes between healthy human individuals. Some clones are missing from TCRdb's copy, which holds only in-frame ones; the method was immunoSEQ multiplex PCR. This sample has around 1,100,000 clones, with around 77% found just once. Sequencing input: memory CD4+ T cells from PBMCs. Described subset: CD45RA-negative fraction. These receptors all stem from a man between 18 and 29 years old in good health. Some clones in this sample may be carry-over from other donors' samples.

This clone was seen a single time. The V and J genes are TRBV29-1 and TRBJ2-3; 9 bases line up with TRBD1. Germline V gene lookup returns CDR1 SQVTM and CDR2 ANQGSEA. The CDR3 totals 12 residues. J gave up 6 bases and V 8 bases, and 6 bases lay outside the gene matches. CDR3 nucleotides: TGCAGCTTACGGACAGGGGCTGATACGCAGTATTTT. It yields the protein CSLRTGADTQYF.

In this sample, this clone turned up once. Mismatch with germline at one junction end may stem from a read error. This chain uses TRBV5-4 with TRBJ2-3, with TRBD2 as a possible D gene (6 bases). CDR3 length: 16 amino acids. The germline V gene has CDR1 SGHNT and CDR2 YYREEE (reference sequence). The CDR3 region is CASSSRAGSSTDTQYF. DNA of the CDR3: TGTGCCAGCAGCTCGAGAGCGGGCTCTAGCACAGATACGCAATATTTT.

CDR3 region: CAWSAGTLSTDTQYF. CDR3 DNA: TGTGCCTGGAGTGCCGGGACTCTTAGCACAGATACGCAGTATTTT. The V gene is TRBV30, the J gene TRBJ2-3; weak D call: TRBD2 (6 bases). CDR3 size: 15 residues. The germline V gene has CDR1 GTSNPN and CDR2 SVGIG (reference sequence). V shed 1 base and J shed 0 bases, with 11 bases lying between them.

The chain couples TRBV2 to TRBJ2-7; D gene unclear. This CDR3 is built from 14 residues. Germline CDR1 SNHLY, CDR2 FYNNEI. Trimming took 5 bases from V and 2 from J, leaving 13 bases between them. The CDR3 region is CASSPPQRPYEQYF. The CDR3 bases are TGTGCCAGCAGTCCCCCACAGAGGCCCTACGAGCAGTACTTC.

The gene calls are TRBV9 and TRBJ2-7; D possibly corresponds to TRBD2 (6 bases). Trimming pared 0 bases from V and 9 bases from J, leaving 16 bases between. This CDR3 has 14 amino acids. Germline loops: CDR1 SGDLS, CDR2 YYNGEE. CDR3 loop: CASSVATTSLVQYF. In DNA, the CDR3 is TGTGCCAGCAGCGTAGCTACCACTAGCCTCGTGCAGTACTTC.

The J gene is TRBJ2-4, the V gene TRBV11-1; no clear D. Germline V gives CDR1 SGHAT, CDR2 FQDESV (reference sequence). CDR3 length equals 14 residues. V dropped 2 bases and J dropped 5 bases, with 10 bases sitting between them. The CDR3, as DNA: TGTGCCAGCAGCTTAAATCTTGGGGAAAACATTCAGTACTTC. It yields the protein CASSLNLGENIQYF. The entire variable domain, with the rest obtained from reference TRBV11-1 and TRBJ2-4, is as follows: EAEVAQSPRYKITEKSQAVAFWCDPISGHATLYWYRQILGQGPELLVQFQDESVVDDSQLPKDRFSAERLKGVDSTLKIQPAELGDSAMYLCASSLNLGENIQYFGAGTRLSVL.

This clone was seen more than once but under ten times. The chain uses TRBV6-6 and TRBJ1-2; D remains ambiguous. The CDR3 sequence is 15 residues long. Germline V gene sequence: CDR1 MNHNY, CDR2 SVGAGI (reference sequence). The V end lost 0 bases, the J end lost 4 bases, and 12 bases lay between the germline ends. For the CDR3, the DNA is TGTGCCAGCAGTTACTCCTTCCGTGAGGTCTATGGCTACACCTTC. Translating gives CASSYSFREVYGYTF.

In its sample, this clone was seen many times. The V and J genes are TRBV2 and TRBJ2-1; D is undetermined. V gave up 4 bases and J gave up 9 bases, with 19 bases separating them. Germline CDR1 SNHLY, CDR2 FYNNEI. The CDR3 has 15 amino acids. CDR3 sequence reads: CASSGAASPSIEQFF. The CDR3 nucleotides read TGTGCCAGCAGTGGGGCGGCCTCTCCCTCCATTGAGCAGTTCTTC.

This clone was recorded once. The chain carries TRBV10-3 and TRBJ2-5, with D perhaps being TRBD1 or TRBD2 (7 bases each). Trimming removed 5 bases at V and 7 bases at J, with 23 bases between. The CDR3 contains 16 residues. Per the germline V gene, CDR1 is ENHRY and CDR2 is SYGVKD. CDR3 nucleotide sequence: TGTGCCATCAGTAAGACCGGGACTACCCCAGGGGGGACCCAGTACTTC. Residues: CAISKTGTTPGGTQYF.

The chain couples TRBV10-3 to TRBJ1-5; no clear D gene. Germline V lookup: CDR1 ENHRY, CDR2 SYGVKD. V was clipped by 4 bases and J by 5 bases, with 9 bases between them. The CDR3 is 13 residues long. The CDR3 coding sequence is TGTGCCATCAGTGCCCTTCCTGATCAGCCCCAGCATTTT. This gives the protein CAISALPDQPQHF.

The gene calls are TRBV10-1 and TRBJ2-1, with 7 bases matching TRBD2. In germline, CDR1 is WNHNN, CDR2 SYGVQD (reference sequence). The CDR3 is 13 residues long. J lost 7 bases, V lost 5 bases, and 5 bases had no gene match. The CDR3 DNA sequence: TGCGCCAGCAGTCGGGACTACGCGAATGAGCAGTTCTTC. Encoded protein: CASSRDYANEQFF.

This clone showed up just a few times. The rearrangement uses TRBV19 and TRBJ1-1, with D maybe TRBD1 (5 bases). The CDR3 runs to 14 residues. The germline V gene encodes CDR1 LNHDA and CDR2 SQIVND (reference sequence). Trimming removed 1 base from V and 6 bases from J, with 12 bases in between. The CDR3 loop is CASSIGDYRPEAFF. For the CDR3, the DNA is TGTGCCAGTAGTATAGGGGACTACCGCCCTGAAGCTTTCTTT.

The V call is TRBV28, the J call TRBJ2-7; 15 nucleotides align to TRBD2. V lost 5 bases, J lost 7 bases, and 9 bases stayed unmatched. Germline V lookup: CDR1 MDHEN, CDR2 SYDVKM. The CDR3 covers 16 residues. CDR3 residues: CASSLIGLAGGPEQYF. Written as DNA, the CDR3 is TGTGCCAGCAGTCTAATCGGACTAGCGGGAGGGCCGGAGCAGTACTTC.

This clone has a single count. This same CDR3 is encoded by further DNA sequences in the sample. The gene calls are TRBV19 and TRBJ1-1; D not resolved. Germline values: CDR1 LNHDA, CDR2 SQIVND (reference sequence). The CDR3 runs to 15 residues. Trimming took off 1 base at V and 4 bases at J, with 13 bases between the two ends. The CDR3 protein is CASSIGGGQGTEAFF. The CDR3 DNA follows: TGTGCCAGTAGTATAGGGGGAGGCCAAGGCACTGAAGCTTTCTTT.

This clone showed up many times. The V and J genes are TRBV11-2 and TRBJ2-1, with D uncertain. This CDR3 is 16 amino acids long. V gave up 5 bases and J gave up 0 bases, with 14 bases separating them. CDR1 and CDR2 from the germline V gene are SGHAT and FQNNGV. The CDR3 DNA sequence: TGTGCCAGCAGCGCAAACTCGTTGAGCTCCTACAATGAGCAGTTCTTC. Translation: CASSANSLSSYNEQFF. Drawing the rest from reference TRBV11-2 and TRBJ2-1, the complete variable domain is EAGVAQSPRYKIIEKRQSVAFWCNPISGHATLYWYQQILGQGPKLLIQFQNNGVVDDSQLPKDRFSAERLKGVDSTLKIQPAKLEDSAVYLCASSANSLSSYNEQFFGPGTRLTVL.

As for this clone: Additional DNA sequences in this sample encode the identical CDR3. The V gene is TRBV7-3, the J gene TRBJ2-7; 8 bases match TRBD1. V shed 0 bases, J shed 2 bases, and the junction held 0 bases outside the gene matches. The germline gives CDR1 SGHTA, CDR2 FQGTGA. This CDR3 is built from 14 residues. The CDR3 region has the DNA TGTGCCAGCAGCTTAACCAGGGGGCCCTACGAGCAGTACTTC. Translation: CASSLTRGPYEQYF.

The chain couples TRBV7-9 to TRBJ2-7; TRBD2 is a possible D gene (7 bases). The ends were cut back, 0 bases at V and 7 bases at J, with 19 bases in the middle. The CDR3 loop spans 16 amino acids. Germline CDR1 reads SEHNR; CDR2 reads FQNEAQ (reference sequence). This CDR3 is CASSLAGGGRRGEQYF. The CDR3 DNA follows: TGTGCCAGCAGCTTAGCCGGGGGCGGGAGAAGAGGAGAGCAGTACTTC.

The V gene is TRBV27, the J gene TRBJ2-1, with 11 nucleotides matching TRBD2. V was clipped by 6 bases and J by 7 bases; unmatched bases: 17. Germline V gene lookup returns CDR1 MNHEY and CDR2 SMNVEV (reference sequence). CDR3 size: 18 residues. The DNA for the CDR3 is TGTGCCAGCAGCCCAACCGGGACTAGCGGATTGAGGGGGAATGAGCAGTTCTTC. Translating it yields CASSPTGTSGLRGNEQFF.

The chain uses TRBV4-2 and TRBJ2-1; 11 nucleotides agree with TRBD2. The J segment lost 2 bases and the V segment lost 2 bases, leaving 2 bases of the junction unmatched. This CDR3 is 16 amino acids long. Germline V gene lookup returns CDR1 LGHNA and CDR2 YNFKEQ. The CDR3 loop is CASSQTSGSPYNEQFF. DNA of the CDR3: TGTGCCAGCAGCCAAACTAGCGGGAGTCCCTACAATGAGCAGTTCTTC.

The chain links TRBV2 to TRBJ2-1; no reliable D call. V dropped 0 bases and J dropped 0 bases, with 0 bases sitting between them. The CDR3 extends over 13 amino acids. Germline V gives CDR1 SNHLY, CDR2 FYNNEI. DNA for the CDR3: TGTGCCAGCAGTGAAGCCTCCTACAATGAGCAGTTCTTC. Translation gives CASSEASYNEQFF.

The chain's CDR3 is CASSLAWGQGYEQYF. The CDR3 region has the DNA TGTGCCAGCAGCTTAGCATGGGGGCAGGGCTACGAGCAGTACTTC. This chain connects TRBV7-2 to TRBJ2-7; the D gene is possibly TRBD1 (6 bases). This CDR3 is built from 15 residues. Trimming shortened V by 0 bases and J by 3 bases, and 12 bases separated the two germline ends. Germline values: CDR1 SGHTA, CDR2 FQGNSA.

Details on this clone: A read error may produce the germline difference seen at one junction end. The rearrangement joins TRBV28 to TRBJ2-5; the D is unclear. This CDR3 comprises 9 residues. Germline CDR1 and CDR2: MDHEN and SYDVKM. CDR3 sequence: CASGPRHDF. The CDR3 DNA sequence: TGTGCCAGCGGCCCAAGGCACGACTTC.

V usage is TRBV6-5 and J usage is TRBJ2-1; D is ambiguous. The germline V and J ends were trimmed by 10 bases and 6 bases, with 19 bases remaining between them. The CDR3 is 14 amino acids. Germline V lookup: CDR1 MNHEY, CDR2 SVGAGI. CDR3 sequence: CATTSANGINEQFF. CDR3 nucleotides: TGTGCCACCACCTCAGCGAACGGAATCAATGAGCAGTTCTTC.

The J gene is TRBJ1-5, the V gene TRBV18, with a tentative D call TRBD1 (5 bases). The CDR3 runs to 13 residues. V was clipped by 6 bases and J by 5 bases, with 11 bases between them. Germline V gives CDR1 KGHSH, CDR2 LQKENI. The CDR3 region is CASSWDLDQPQHF. The CDR3 region has the DNA TGTGCCAGCTCGTGGGACTTAGATCAGCCCCAGCATTTT.

The CDR3 protein is CASSEQSYEQYF. CDR3 DNA sequence: TGTGCCAGCAGTGAACAGTCCTACGAGCAGTACTTC. The rearrangement joins TRBV2 to TRBJ2-7; D gene uncertain. With 2 bases removed from V and 1 base from J, the gap between germline ends came to 3 bases. In germline, CDR1 is SNHLY, CDR2 FYNNEI. CDR3 size: 12 residues.

With respect to this clone: A much bigger clone sits one base away, suggesting this may be a read error. The chain has TRBV27 and TRBJ1-5, with D uncertain. The CDR3 consists of 13 residues. Germline V gives CDR1 MNHEY, CDR2 SMNVEV (reference sequence). CDR3 nucleotide sequence: TGTGCCAGCACCGGAAATAGCAATCGGCCCCAGCATTTT. This codes for CASTGNSNRPQHF.